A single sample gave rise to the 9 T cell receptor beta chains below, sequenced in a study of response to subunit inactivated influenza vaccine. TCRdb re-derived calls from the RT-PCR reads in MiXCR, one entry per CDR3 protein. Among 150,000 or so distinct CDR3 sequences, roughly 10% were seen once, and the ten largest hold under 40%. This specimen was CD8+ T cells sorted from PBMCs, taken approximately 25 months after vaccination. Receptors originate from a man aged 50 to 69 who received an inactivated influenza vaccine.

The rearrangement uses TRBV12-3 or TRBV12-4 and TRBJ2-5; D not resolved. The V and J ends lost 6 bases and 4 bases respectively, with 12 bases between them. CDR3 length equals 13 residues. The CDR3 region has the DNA TGTGCCAGCAGCCCCCGTGGTTCAGAGACCCAGTACTTC. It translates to CASSPRGSETQYF.

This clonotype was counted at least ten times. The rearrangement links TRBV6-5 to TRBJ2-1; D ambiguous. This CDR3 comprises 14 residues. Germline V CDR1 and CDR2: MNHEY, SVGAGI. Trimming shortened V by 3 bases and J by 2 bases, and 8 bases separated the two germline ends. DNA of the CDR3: TGTGCCAGCAGTTATGACCAAGCCTACAATGAGCAGTTCTTC. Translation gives CASSYDQAYNEQFF.

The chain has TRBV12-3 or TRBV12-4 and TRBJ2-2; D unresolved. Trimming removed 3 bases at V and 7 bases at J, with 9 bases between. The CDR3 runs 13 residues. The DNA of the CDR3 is TGTGCCAGCAGTTTTTCGCTGAACGGGGAGCTGTTTTTT. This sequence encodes CASSFSLNGELFF.

The CDR3 DNA reads TGTGCCATAGAGGACAGGGGGCTTTACGAGCAGTACTTC. Protein: CAIEDRGLYEQYF. The rearrangement uses TRBV10-3 and TRBJ2-7, with 11 bases matching TRBD1. The germline V gene encodes CDR1 ENHRY and CDR2 SYGVKD. The CDR3 runs 13 residues. V gave up 9 bases and J gave up 4 bases; unmatched junction bases: 5.

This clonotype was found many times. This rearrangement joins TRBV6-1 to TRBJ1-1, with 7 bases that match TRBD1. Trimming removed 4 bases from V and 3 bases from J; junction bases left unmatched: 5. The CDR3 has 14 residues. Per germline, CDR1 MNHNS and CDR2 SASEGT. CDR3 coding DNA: TGTGCCAGCAGTGGACAGGGCGATCACACTGAAGCTTTCTTT. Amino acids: CASSGQGDHTEAFF.

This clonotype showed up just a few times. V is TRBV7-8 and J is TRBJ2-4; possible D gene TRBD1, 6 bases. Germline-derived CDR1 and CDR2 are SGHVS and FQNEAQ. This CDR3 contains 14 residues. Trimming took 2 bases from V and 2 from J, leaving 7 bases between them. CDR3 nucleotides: TGTGCCAGCAGCTTACGGGACACCAAAAACATTCAGTACTTC. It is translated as CASSLRDTKNIQYF.

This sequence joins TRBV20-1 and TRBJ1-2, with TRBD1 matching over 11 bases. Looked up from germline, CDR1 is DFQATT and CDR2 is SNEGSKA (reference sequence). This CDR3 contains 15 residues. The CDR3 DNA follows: TGCAGCGCGCACGGACAGGGGGCATTTAACTATGGCTACACCTTC. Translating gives CSAHGQGAFNYGYTF.

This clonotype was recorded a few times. Here the CDR3 reads CSVGAGGDADTQYF. The DNA of the CDR3 is TGCAGCGTTGGTGCAGGGGGCGATGCAGATACGCAGTATTTT. This chain uses TRBV29-1 with TRBJ2-3; 8 bases are shared with TRBD1. The CDR3 extends over 14 amino acids. Germline CDR1 reads SQVTM; CDR2 reads ANQGSEA. J lost 4 bases, V lost 4 bases, and 7 bases had no gene match.

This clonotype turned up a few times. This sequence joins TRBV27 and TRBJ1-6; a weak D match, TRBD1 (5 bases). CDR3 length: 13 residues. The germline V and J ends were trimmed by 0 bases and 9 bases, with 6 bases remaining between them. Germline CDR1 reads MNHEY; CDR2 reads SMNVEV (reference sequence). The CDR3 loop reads CASSLSGASPLHF. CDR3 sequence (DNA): TGTGCCAGCAGTTTATCCGGGGCTTCACCCCTCCACTTT.